This T cell receptor beta chain emerged from a study of shared clonotypes between healthy human individuals. The study, taken as a whole, reports: In contrast to clonotypes shared by all four donors, non-shared clonotypes had lower generation probabilities. Naive subsets typically showed greater estimated richness than memory subsets.

The protocol was immunoSEQ multiplex PCR, while the TCRdb copy is restricted to in-frame clones and leaves out a portion. The sample consists of over a million clones, about 96% of them appearing once. Trimming left V 6 bases short and J 3 bases short, with 18 bases between. There are 15 residues in the CDR3. The germline gives CDR1 ENHRY, CDR2 SYGVKD. Points on this clone: Its antigen is unidentified.

This chain uses TRBV10-3 with TRBJ2-7, with D tentatively TRBD2 (5 bases). The specimen sequenced was naive CD4+ T cells sorted from blood. Noted subset: CD45RA+ positively selected. The TCR sequence derives from a man between 25 and 39 years old in good health. The CDR3 protein is CAISGGVTSDYEQYF. The CDR3 bases are TGTGCCATCAGCGGAGGAGTTACCTCGGACTACGAGCAGTACTTC.